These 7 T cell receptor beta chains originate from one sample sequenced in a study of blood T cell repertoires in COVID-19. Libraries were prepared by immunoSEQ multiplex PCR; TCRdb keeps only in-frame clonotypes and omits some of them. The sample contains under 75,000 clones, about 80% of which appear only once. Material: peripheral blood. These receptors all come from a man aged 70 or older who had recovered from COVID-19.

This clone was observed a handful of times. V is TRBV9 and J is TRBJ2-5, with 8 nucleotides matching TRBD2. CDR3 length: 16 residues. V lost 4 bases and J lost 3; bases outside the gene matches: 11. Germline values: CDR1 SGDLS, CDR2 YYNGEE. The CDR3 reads CASSPRLARSEETQYF. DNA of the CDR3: TGTGCCAGCAGCCCGCGACTAGCGCGCTCTGAAGAGACCCAGTACTTC.

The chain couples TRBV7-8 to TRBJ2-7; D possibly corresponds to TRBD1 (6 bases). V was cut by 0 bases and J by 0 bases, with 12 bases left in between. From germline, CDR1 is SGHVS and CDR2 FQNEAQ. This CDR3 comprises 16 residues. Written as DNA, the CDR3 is TGTGCCAGCAGCTTAGCGGCAGGGGAAAGCTCCTACGAGCAGTACTTC. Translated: CASSLAAGESSYEQYF.

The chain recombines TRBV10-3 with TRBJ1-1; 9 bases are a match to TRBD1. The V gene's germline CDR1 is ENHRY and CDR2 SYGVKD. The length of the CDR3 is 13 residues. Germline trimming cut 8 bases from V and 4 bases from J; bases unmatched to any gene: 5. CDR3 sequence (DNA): TGTGCCATCCTGAAACAGGGGGCCACTGAAGCTTTCTTT. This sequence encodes CAILKQGATEAFF.

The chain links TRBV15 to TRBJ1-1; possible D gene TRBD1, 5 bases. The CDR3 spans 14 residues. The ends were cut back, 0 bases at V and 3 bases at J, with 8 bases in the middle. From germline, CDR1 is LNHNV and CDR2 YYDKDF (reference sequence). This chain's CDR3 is CATSREQEYTEAFF. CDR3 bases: TGTGCCACCAGCAGAGAACAGGAGTACACTGAAGCTTTCTTT.

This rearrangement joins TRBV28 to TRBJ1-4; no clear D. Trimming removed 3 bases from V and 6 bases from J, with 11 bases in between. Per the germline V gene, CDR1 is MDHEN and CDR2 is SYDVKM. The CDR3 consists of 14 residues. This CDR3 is CASSLVQTYEKLFF. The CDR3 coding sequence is TGTGCCAGCAGTTTGGTTCAGACATATGAAAAACTGTTTTTT.

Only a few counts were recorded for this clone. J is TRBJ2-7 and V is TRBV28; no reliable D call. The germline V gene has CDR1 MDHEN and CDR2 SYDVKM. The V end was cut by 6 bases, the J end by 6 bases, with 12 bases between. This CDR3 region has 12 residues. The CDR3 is CASSSIMSEQYF. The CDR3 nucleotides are TGTGCCAGCAGCTCTATAATGAGCGAGCAGTACTTC.

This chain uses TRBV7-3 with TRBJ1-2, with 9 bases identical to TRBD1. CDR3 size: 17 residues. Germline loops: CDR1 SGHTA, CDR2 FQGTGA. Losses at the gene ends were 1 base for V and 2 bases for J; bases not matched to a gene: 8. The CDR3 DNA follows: TGTGCCAGCAGCTTAATAGGGCCACAGGGGGCAAACTATGGCTACACCTTC. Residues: CASSLIGPQGANYGYTF.